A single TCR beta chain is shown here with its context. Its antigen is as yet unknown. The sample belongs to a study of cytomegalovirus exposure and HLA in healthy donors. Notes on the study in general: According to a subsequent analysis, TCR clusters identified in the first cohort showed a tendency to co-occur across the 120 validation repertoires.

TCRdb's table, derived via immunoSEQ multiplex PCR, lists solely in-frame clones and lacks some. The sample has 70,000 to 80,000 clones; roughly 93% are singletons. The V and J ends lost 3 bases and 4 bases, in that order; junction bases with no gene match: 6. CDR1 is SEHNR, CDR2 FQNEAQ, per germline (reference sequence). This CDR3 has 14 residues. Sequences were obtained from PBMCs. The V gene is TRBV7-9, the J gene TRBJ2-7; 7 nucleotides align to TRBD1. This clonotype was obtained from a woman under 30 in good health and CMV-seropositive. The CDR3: CASSLGRTGYEQYF. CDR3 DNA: TGTGCCAGCAGCTTGGGGCGGACAGGTTACGAGCAGTACTTC.